The rows below give T cell receptor beta chains drawn from one sample of a study of OX40 agonist ivuxolimab in advanced cancers. The assay was immunoSEQ multiplex PCR, and TCRdb's table has in-frame clones only and misses some. The profile shows about 80,000 clones, approximately 86% of them singletons. Material: CD4+ or CD8+ T cells sorted from blood, obtained in a trial of the OX40 agonist ivuxolimab. The receptors derive from an adult with an advanced solid tumor such as melanoma, head and neck, liver or kidney cancer. The CDR3 runs from the conserved cysteine through the conserved F or W. Each record gives: J gene, V gene, CDR3 protein.

j_call: TRBJ1-3; v_call: TRBV14; cdr3_aa: CASSQDTGRVNTIYF
j_call: TRBJ2-1; v_call: TRBV15; cdr3_aa: CATSRTNEQFF
j_call: TRBJ2-1; v_call: TRBV9; cdr3_aa: CASSVVAGRARNEQFF
j_call: TRBJ1-4; v_call: TRBV5-1; cdr3_aa: CASSLIMGATNEKLFF
j_call: TRBJ2-5; v_call: TRBV7-8; cdr3_aa: CASSFSRDRDGETQYF
j_call: TRBJ1-1; v_call: TRBV4-2; cdr3_aa: CASSQADRANTEAFF
j_call: TRBJ2-7; v_call: TRBV7-9; cdr3_aa: CASSLSGTGYEQYF
j_call: TRBJ2-3; v_call: TRBV4-2; cdr3_aa: CASSQVKGDGGDTQYF
j_call: TRBJ1-5; v_call: TRBV5-8; cdr3_aa: CASSFGAVSGYQPQHF
j_call: TRBJ1-2; v_call: TRBV6-9; cdr3_aa: CASSTNYGYTF
j_call: TRBJ2-3; v_call: TRBV29-1; cdr3_aa: CSVEKSPDTQYF
j_call: TRBJ1-1; v_call: TRBV25-1; cdr3_aa: CASGDRVTEAFF
j_call: TRBJ1-1; v_call: TRBV18; cdr3_aa: CASSPQGALTTEAFF
j_call: TRBJ2-7; v_call: TRBV6-5; cdr3_aa: CASSSGGGGSYEQYF
j_call: TRBJ2-2; v_call: TRBV10-2; cdr3_aa: CASSETRELFF
j_call: TRBJ1-1; v_call: TRBV11-2; cdr3_aa: CASSSSRRIGGEAFF
j_call: TRBJ2-2; v_call: TRBV30; cdr3_aa: CASLTSGNTGELFF
j_call: TRBJ2-7; v_call: TRBV11-2; cdr3_aa: CASRGSSYEQYF
j_call: TRBJ1-3; v_call: TRBV21-1; cdr3_aa: CASSPGQGNTIYF
j_call: TRBJ2-1; v_call: TRBV19; cdr3_aa: CASIDRGNDNEQFF
j_call: TRBJ2-6; v_call: TRBV7-2; cdr3_aa: CASTRQTTVSGANVLTF
j_call: TRBJ1-5; v_call: TRBV6-1; cdr3_aa: CASSEAVLSSGAIHQPQHF
j_call: TRBJ2-7; v_call: TRBV6-1; cdr3_aa: CASRARADRGTGF
j_call: TRBJ1-3; v_call: TRBV28; cdr3_aa: CATHPTPGTGTGNTIYF
j_call: TRBJ1-6; v_call: TRBV7-2; cdr3_aa: CASSLGPAHYNSPLHF
j_call: TRBJ2-3; v_call: TRBV7-3; cdr3_aa: CASSPEGRRTDTQYF
j_call: TRBJ2-3; v_call: TRBV7-9; cdr3_aa: CASSRDSSTQYF
j_call: TRBJ2-1; v_call: TRBV5-4; cdr3_aa: CASSGAGTGSNEQFF
j_call: TRBJ1-3; v_call: TRBV11-3; cdr3_aa: CASSLAGTGRDTIYF
j_call: TRBJ1-2; v_call: TRBV6-1; cdr3_aa: CASSESGLVGMTTF
j_call: TRBJ1-1; v_call: TRBV29-1; cdr3_aa: CSVKDPNSEAFF
j_call: TRBJ2-3; v_call: TRBV5-6; cdr3_aa: CASSLVGTSGKDTQYF
j_call: TRBJ2-2; v_call: TRBV5-5; cdr3_aa: CASSFLAGELFF
j_call: TRBJ2-7; v_call: TRBV7-2; cdr3_aa: CASSLKSGHSYEQYF
j_call: TRBJ1-5; v_call: TRBV7-8; cdr3_aa: CASSLVGQGTTQPQHF
j_call: TRBJ1-3; v_call: TRBV13; cdr3_aa: CASSDSSSGNTIYF
j_call: TRBJ2-3; v_call: TRBV27; cdr3_aa: CASSLTASGLGTDTQYF
j_call: TRBJ1-2; v_call: TRBV6-1; cdr3_aa: CASSLHPTGYGYTF
j_call: TRBJ1-2; v_call: TRBV29-1; cdr3_aa: CSVNFLQYGYTF
j_call: TRBJ2-7; v_call: TRBV28; cdr3_aa: CASSLHYSYEQYF
j_call: TRBJ1-3; v_call: TRBV5-4; cdr3_aa: CASSFGRRNTIYF